The 22 T cell receptor beta chains below all came from one sample that was sequenced in a study of breast tumors, draining lymph nodes, adjacent tissues. MiXCR was run by TCRdb on the multiplex PCR reads, yielding one entry per CDR3 protein. The table has about 80,000 distinct CDR3 sequences, roughly 20% seen once. Breast cancer patients provided tissue from their axillary draining lymph nodes. Sequenced input: axillary lymph node tissue. The receptors were sampled from a female donor with breast cancer. Some clones in this sample may be carry-over from other donors' samples.

The sample holds many counts of this clonotype. The chain couples TRBV11-2 to TRBJ2-5, with D maybe TRBD2 (5 bases). The germline V gene has CDR1 SGHAT and CDR2 FQNNGV. CDR3 size: 14 residues. V shed 8 bases and J shed 5 bases, with 18 bases lying between them. CDR3 nucleotides: TGTGCCAGCTCCCAAACAGTCAGAGGGGAGACCCAGTACTTC. This translates into CASSQTVRGETQYF.

Turning to this clonotype: At one end, the junction sequence differs from germline, possibly due to a read error. The V gene is TRBV9, the J gene TRBJ1-2; D uncertain. The CDR3 totals 12 residues. Germline-derived CDR1 and CDR2 are SGDLS and YYNGEE. The CDR3 nucleotides are TGTGCCAGCTCGAGGGTACAGTTGGGCTACACCTTT. This sequence encodes CASSRVQLGYTF.

Ten or more counts support this clonotype. This sequence joins TRBV19 and TRBJ2-1; D assignment may be TRBD1 or TRBD2 (5 bases each). Per germline, CDR1 LNHDA and CDR2 SQIVND (reference sequence). The CDR3 is 15 residues long. Trimming took off 6 bases at V and 5 bases at J, with 17 bases between the two ends. CDR3 nucleotide sequence: TGTGCCAGTAGCCTCGACCGGGACCTAAACAATGAGCAGTTCTTC. It is translated as CASSLDRDLNNEQFF.

This clonotype was found once. Being one base from a much bigger clone, this may be a read error. The chain uses TRBV6-5 and TRBJ1-5; TRBD1 matches 8 bases. Germline values: CDR1 MNHEY, CDR2 SVGAGI. Trimming took 8 bases from V and 6 from J; bases not matched to a gene: 9. This CDR3 contains 14 residues. The CDR3 nucleotides are TGTGCCAGCGGTGCTACAGGGGGGCTTCAGCCCCAGCATTTT. It encodes CASGATGGLQPQHF.

V gene TRBV7-3 combines with J gene TRBJ2-2; D not certain. CDR1 and CDR2 from the germline V gene are SGHTA and FQGTGA. The CDR3 length is 12 residues. V lost 5 bases, J lost 6 bases, and 7 bases lay in between. The CDR3 coding sequence is TGTGCCAGCAGCCGCGGCCCCGGGGAGCTGTTTTTT. Protein product: CASSRGPGELFF.

This clonotype was seen a handful of times. The rearrangement joins TRBV28 to TRBJ2-5; 10 positions agree with TRBD2. From germline, CDR1 is MDHEN and CDR2 SYDVKM. V dropped 1 base and J dropped 0; count of bases not matched to a gene: 8. The CDR3 is 18 amino acids. CDR3 DNA: TGTGCCAGCAGTTTATTGGTGACTAGCGGGTCGTACCAAGAGACCCAGTACTTC. Translation gives CASSLLVTSGSYQETQYF.

Regarding this clonotype: This may arise from a read error, as a much more abundant clone is one base away. The J gene is TRBJ2-1, the V gene TRBV6-1; 10 nucleotides agree with TRBD2. The germline gives CDR1 MNHNS, CDR2 SASEGT. The J segment lost 0 bases and the V segment lost 7 bases, leaving 9 bases of the junction unmatched. This CDR3 contains 17 residues. The CDR3 reads CASTRLAGRSSYNEQFF. DNA for the CDR3: TGTGCCAGCACCAGACTAGCGGGTCGGAGCTCCTACAATGAGCAGTTCTTC.

Comments on this clonotype: A much more abundant neighbour one base away suggests this may be a read error. The genes are TRBV7-2 and TRBJ2-2, with D perhaps TRBD2 (5 bases). CDR3 size: 15 residues. Germline assignment: CDR1 SGHTA and CDR2 FQGNSA. CDR3 bases: TGTGCCAGCAGCTTAGGGTGGCAGACCGCCGGGGAGCCGTTTTTT. The encoded protein is CASSLGWQTAGEPFF. The full variable domain, with the rest looked up from reference TRBV7-2 and TRBJ2-2, is GAGVSQSPSNKVTEKGKDVELRCDPISGHTALYWYRQSLGQGLEFLIYFQGNSAPDKSGLPSDRFSAERTGGSVSTLTIQRTQQEDSAVYLCASSLGWQTAGEPFFGEGSRLTVL.

On this clonotype: As the CDR3 is not closed by the conserved phenylalanine or tryptophan, this likely results from a read error. It is unclear where the CDR3 begins or ends on the DNA, so no DNA is shown, and the CDR3 is as TCRdb lists it. The rearrangement joins TRBV10-3 to TRBJ2-7; TRBD1, the D gene given by the table, was not confirmed from the DNA. A total of 13 residues make up the CDR3, ends included. Germline V CDR1 and CDR2: ENHRY, SYGVKD. CDR3 residues: CAISTAGRSEQCY.

This clonotype was observed many times. This chain connects TRBV24-1 to TRBJ2-1; D not resolved. CDR1 is KGHDR and CDR2 is SFDVKD in the germline V gene. The CDR3 spans 14 residues. Trimming cost V 2 bases and J 1 base, with 5 bases left between them. DNA of the CDR3: TGTGCCACCAGTGATTCCCTATCCTACAATGAGCAGTTCTTC. Translated, it gives CATSDSLSYNEQFF.

J is TRBJ2-1 and V is TRBV27; TRBD1 aligns across 8 bases. This CDR3 is 12 amino acids long. The V gene's germline CDR1 is MNHEY and CDR2 SMNVEV (reference sequence). Trimming at V came to 10 bases and at J to 8 bases, leaving 7 bases not matched to a gene. DNA of the CDR3: TGTGCCACCCGGACAGGGACGGATGAGCAGTTCTTC. Translated, it gives CATRTGTDEQFF.

This clonotype appeared a few times. The chain links TRBV28 to TRBJ2-2; D is ambiguous. This CDR3 region has 14 residues. CDR1 is MDHEN and CDR2 is SYDVKM in the germline V gene. V gave up 3 bases and J gave up 6 bases, with 11 bases separating them. CDR3 coding DNA: TGTGCCAGCAGTTTTGGGTTAGTTTCCGGGGAGCTGTTTTTT. It codes for CASSFGLVSGELFF.

This clonotype came up many times. The rearrangement uses TRBV20-1 and TRBJ2-7, with TRBD1 identical over 7 bases. The germline gives CDR1 DFQATT, CDR2 SNEGSKA (reference sequence). Unmatched junction bases numbered 8, after V lost 1 base and J lost 2 bases. The CDR3 loop spans 15 amino acids. The CDR3 sequence: CSARGTGTRAYEQYF. The CDR3 DNA follows: TGCAGTGCTAGAGGGACAGGTACTAGGGCCTACGAGCAGTACTTC.

This clonotype came up many times. The chain uses TRBV19 and TRBJ2-3; 8 nucleotides match TRBD2. The CDR3 is 17 residues long. V was clipped by 1 base and J by 4 bases; unmatched bases: 10. CDR1 is LNHDA, CDR2 SQIVND, per germline (reference sequence). The CDR3 sequence: CASSIVGREERADTQYF. In DNA, the CDR3 is TGTGCCAGTAGTATAGTAGGGCGGGAGGAGAGGGCAGATACGCAGTATTTT. Drawing the rest from reference TRBV19 and TRBJ2-3, the complete variable domain is DGGITQSPKYLFRKEGQNVTLSCEQNLNHDAMYWYRQDPGQGLRLIYYSQIVNDFQKGDIAEGYSVSREKKESFPLTVTSAQKNPTAFYLCASSIVGREERADTQYFGPGTRLTVL.

The chain links TRBV28 to TRBJ2-7; D is undetermined. The CDR3 is 12 residues long. Germline V CDR1 and CDR2: MDHEN, SYDVKM. Between the trimmed V and J ends, which lost 4 bases and 2 bases, there was a span of 6 bases. The CDR3 DNA is TGTGCCAGCAGTTCCAGCGCCTACGAGCAGTACTTC. Protein product: CASSSSAYEQYF.

This clonotype showed up just once. A read error may produce the germline difference seen at one junction end. This chain links TRBV5-4 with TRBJ2-2, with D tentatively TRBD2 (7 bases). The CDR3 covers 14 residues. The germline V gene has CDR1 SGHNT and CDR2 YYREEE (reference sequence). The CDR3 loop reads CASSLIGGPGELLF. CDR3 nucleotides: TGTGCCAGCAGCTTGATCGGGGGGCCCGGGGAGCTGCTTTTT.

This clonotype was detected only a few times. The V gene is TRBV28, the J gene TRBJ2-1, with TRBD1 as a possible D gene (6 bases). Germline loops: CDR1 MDHEN, CDR2 SYDVKM. The germline V and J ends were trimmed by 4 bases and 5 bases, with 18 bases remaining between them. This CDR3 contains 16 residues. CDR3: CASSSSGLRGHNEQFF. The CDR3 region has the DNA TGTGCCAGCAGTTCATCCGGGCTCAGGGGCCACAATGAGCAGTTCTTC.

The V gene is TRBV30, the J gene TRBJ2-5; a possible D gene is TRBD1 (6 bases). With 0 bases removed from V and 5 bases from J, the gap between germline ends came to 10 bases. The CDR3 sequence is 13 residues long. Germline V gene data show CDR1 as GTSNPN and CDR2 as SVGIG (reference sequence). The DNA of the CDR3 is TGTGCCTGGAGTGTGGGACACAGGGAGACCCAGTACTTC. Its protein is CAWSVGHRETQYF. Full variable domain (rest looked up from reference TRBV30 and TRBJ2-5): SQTIHQWPATLVQPVGSPLSLECTVEGTSNPNLYWYRQAAGRGLQLLFYSVGIGQISSEVPQNLSASRPQDRQFILSSKKLLLSDSGFYLCAWSVGHRETQYFGPGTRLLVL.

This clonotype was seen repeatedly, ten times or more. The rearrangement uses TRBV10-3 and TRBJ2-3, with unresolved D. CDR1 ENHRY and CDR2 SYGVKD come from the germline V gene. The CDR3 runs 12 residues. V was shortened by 5 bases and J by 6 bases, with 9 bases between the two germline ends. The CDR3 sequence: CAISSVQDTQYF. As DNA, the CDR3 is TGTGCCATCAGTTCGGTACAGGATACGCAGTATTTT.

As to this clonotype: Possible read error: a much larger clone is one base away. J is TRBJ1-2 and V is TRBV5-4, with D tentatively TRBD1 (5 bases). Trimming left V 2 bases short and J 4 bases short, with 12 bases between. The CDR3 contains 14 residues. Per the germline V gene, CDR1 is SGHNT and CDR2 is YYREEE (reference sequence). DNA for the CDR3: TGTGCCAGCAGCTTTGCTGGGACGGTCTATGGCTACACCTTC. Protein: CASSFAGTVYGYTF.

This clonotype has a count of ten or more. This chain connects TRBV7-2 to TRBJ2-7, with D possibly being TRBD1 or TRBD2 (6 bases each). CDR1 and CDR2 from the germline V gene are SGHTA and FQGNSA. V gave up 1 base and J gave up 7 bases, with 11 bases separating them. The CDR3 is 13 amino acids. DNA for the CDR3: TGTGCCAGCAGCTTAGACAGGGAGGTTGAGCAGTACTTC. Translated, it gives CASSLDREVEQYF.

Ten or more counts support this clonotype. This chain joins TRBV6-1 and TRBJ2-1, with D perhaps matching TRBD1 or TRBD2 (6 bases each). V was clipped by 10 bases and J by 7 bases, with 17 bases between them. Looked up from germline, CDR1 is MNHNS and CDR2 is SASEGT. The CDR3 contains 13 residues. The CDR3 nucleotides read TGTGCCACCCCTGCTGGGGGGCTGAATGAGCAGTTCTTC. Its protein product is CATPAGGLNEQFF.